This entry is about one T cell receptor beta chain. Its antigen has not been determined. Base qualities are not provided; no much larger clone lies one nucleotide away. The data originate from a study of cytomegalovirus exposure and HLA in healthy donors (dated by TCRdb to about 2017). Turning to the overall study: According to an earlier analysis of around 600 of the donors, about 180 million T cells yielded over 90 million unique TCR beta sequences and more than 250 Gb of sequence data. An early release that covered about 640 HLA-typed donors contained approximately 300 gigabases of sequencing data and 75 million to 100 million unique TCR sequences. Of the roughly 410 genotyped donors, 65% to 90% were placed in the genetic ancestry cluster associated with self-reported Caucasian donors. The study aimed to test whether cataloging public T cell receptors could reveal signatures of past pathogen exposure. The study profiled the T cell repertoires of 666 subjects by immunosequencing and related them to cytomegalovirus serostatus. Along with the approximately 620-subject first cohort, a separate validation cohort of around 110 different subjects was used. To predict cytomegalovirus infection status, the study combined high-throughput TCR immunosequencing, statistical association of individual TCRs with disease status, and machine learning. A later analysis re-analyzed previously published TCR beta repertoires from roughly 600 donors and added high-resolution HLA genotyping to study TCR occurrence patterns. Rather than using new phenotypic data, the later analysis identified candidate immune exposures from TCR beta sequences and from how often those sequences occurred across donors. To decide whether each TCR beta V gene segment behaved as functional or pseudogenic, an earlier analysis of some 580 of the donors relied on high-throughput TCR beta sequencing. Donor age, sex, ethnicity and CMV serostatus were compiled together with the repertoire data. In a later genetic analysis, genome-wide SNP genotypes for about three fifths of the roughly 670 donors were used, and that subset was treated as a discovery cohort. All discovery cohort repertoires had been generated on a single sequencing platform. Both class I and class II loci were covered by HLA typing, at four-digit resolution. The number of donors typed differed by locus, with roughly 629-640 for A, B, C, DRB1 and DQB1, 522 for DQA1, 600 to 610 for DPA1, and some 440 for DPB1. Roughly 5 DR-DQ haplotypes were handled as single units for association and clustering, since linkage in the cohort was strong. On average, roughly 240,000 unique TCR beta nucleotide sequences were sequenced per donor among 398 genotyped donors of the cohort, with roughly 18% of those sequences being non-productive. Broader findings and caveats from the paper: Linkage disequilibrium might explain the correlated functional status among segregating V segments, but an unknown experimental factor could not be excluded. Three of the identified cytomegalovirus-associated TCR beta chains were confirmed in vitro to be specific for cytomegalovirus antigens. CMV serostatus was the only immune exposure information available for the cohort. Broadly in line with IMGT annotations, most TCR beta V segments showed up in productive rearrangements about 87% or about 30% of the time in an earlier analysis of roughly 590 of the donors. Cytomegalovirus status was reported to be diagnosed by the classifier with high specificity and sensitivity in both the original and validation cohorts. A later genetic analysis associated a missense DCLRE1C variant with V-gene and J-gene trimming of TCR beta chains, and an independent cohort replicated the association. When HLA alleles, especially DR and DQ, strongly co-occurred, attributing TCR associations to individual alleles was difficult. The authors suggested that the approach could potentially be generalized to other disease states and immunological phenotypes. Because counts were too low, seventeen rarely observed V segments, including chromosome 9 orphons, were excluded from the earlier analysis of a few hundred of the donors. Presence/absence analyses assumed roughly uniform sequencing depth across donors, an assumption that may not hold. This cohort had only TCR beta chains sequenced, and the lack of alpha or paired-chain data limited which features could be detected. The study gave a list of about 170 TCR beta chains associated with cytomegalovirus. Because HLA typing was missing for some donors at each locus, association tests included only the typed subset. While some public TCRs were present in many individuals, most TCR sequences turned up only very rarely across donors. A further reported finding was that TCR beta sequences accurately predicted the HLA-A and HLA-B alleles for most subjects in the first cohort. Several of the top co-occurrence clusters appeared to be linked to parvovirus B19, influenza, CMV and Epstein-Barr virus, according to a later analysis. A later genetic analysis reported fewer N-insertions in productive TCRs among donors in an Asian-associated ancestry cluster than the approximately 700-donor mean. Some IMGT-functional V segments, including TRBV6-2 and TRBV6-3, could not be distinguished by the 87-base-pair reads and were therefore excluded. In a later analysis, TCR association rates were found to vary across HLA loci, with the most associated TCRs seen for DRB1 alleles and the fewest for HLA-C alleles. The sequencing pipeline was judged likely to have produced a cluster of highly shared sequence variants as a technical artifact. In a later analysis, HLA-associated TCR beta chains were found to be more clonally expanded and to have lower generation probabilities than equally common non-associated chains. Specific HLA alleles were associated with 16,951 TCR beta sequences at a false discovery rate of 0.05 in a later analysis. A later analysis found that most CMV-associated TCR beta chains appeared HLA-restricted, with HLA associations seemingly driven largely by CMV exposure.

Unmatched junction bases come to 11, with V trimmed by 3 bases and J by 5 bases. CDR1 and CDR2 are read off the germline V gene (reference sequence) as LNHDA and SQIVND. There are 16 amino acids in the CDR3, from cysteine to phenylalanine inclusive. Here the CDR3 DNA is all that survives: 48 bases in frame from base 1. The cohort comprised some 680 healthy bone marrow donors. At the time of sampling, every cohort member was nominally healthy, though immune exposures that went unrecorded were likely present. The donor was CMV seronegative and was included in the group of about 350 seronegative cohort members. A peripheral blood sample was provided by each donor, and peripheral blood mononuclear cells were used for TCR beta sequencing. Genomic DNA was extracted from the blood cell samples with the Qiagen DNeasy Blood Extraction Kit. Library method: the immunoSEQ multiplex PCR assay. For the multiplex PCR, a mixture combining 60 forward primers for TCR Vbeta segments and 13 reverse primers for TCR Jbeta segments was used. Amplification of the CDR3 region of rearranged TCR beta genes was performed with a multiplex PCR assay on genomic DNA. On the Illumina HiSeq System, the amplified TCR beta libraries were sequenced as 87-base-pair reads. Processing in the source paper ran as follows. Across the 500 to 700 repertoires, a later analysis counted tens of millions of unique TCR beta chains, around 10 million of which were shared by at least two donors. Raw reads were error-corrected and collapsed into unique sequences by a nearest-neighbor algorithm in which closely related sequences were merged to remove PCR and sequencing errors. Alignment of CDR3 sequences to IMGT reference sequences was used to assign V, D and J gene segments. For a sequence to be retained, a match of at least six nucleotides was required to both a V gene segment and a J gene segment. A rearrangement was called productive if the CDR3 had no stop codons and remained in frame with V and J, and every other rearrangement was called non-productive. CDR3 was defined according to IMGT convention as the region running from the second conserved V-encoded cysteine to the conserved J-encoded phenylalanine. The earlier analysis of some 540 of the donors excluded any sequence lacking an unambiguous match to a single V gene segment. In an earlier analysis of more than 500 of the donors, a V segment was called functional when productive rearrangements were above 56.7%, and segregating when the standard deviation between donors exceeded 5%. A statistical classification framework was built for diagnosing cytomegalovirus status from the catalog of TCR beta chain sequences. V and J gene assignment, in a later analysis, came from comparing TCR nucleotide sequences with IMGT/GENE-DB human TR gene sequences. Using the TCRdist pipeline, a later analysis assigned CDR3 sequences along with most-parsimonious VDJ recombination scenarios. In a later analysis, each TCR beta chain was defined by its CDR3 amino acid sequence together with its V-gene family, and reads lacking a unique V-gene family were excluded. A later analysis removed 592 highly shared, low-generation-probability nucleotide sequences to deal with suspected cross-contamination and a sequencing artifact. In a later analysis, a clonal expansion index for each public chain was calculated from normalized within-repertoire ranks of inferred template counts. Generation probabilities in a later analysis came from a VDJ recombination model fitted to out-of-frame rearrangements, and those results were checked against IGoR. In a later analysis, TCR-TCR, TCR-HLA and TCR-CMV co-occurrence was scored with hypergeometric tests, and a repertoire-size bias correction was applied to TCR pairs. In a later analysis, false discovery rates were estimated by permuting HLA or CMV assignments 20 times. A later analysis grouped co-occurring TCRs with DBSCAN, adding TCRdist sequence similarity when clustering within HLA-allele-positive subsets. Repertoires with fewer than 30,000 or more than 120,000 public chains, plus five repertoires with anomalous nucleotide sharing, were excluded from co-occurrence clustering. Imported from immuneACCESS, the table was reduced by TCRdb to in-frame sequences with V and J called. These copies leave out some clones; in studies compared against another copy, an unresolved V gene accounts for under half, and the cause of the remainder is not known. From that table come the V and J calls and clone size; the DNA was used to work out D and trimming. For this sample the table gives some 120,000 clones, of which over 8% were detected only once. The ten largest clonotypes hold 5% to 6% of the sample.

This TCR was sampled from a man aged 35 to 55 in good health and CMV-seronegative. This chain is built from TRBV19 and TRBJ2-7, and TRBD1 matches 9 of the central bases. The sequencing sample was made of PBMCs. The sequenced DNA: TGTGCCAGTAGTATTTTTCCCGGGACAGGGCCCCACGAGCAGTACTTC. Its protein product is CASSIFPGTGPHEQYF.